This TCR beta chain was sequenced during a study of early T cells in non-severe SARS-CoV-2 infection. Study-wide context: RNA in bulk from unsorted whole blood was sequenced, and chains were unpaired.

Germline CDR1 SEHNR, CDR2 FQNEAQ (reference sequence). CDR3 length: 14 amino acids. Concerning this clonotype: One junction end does not reproduce the germline sequence, and a read error may be involved.

Unique molecular identifiers were affixed to single, distinct cDNA molecules. TCRdb re-analysed the 5' RACE reads in MiXCR, keeping a single row per CDR3 protein. Among roughly 52,000 distinct CDR3 sequences listed, around 8% were seen once. The sample was whole blood. The V and J genes are TRBV7-9 and TRBJ2-2; D might be TRBD1 (6 bases). This TCR was sampled from an adult who was a healthcare worker with PCR-confirmed SARS-CoV-2 infection or an uninfected control (not recorded which). The CDR3 sequence: CVSSAGQLTGELFF. For the CDR3, the DNA is TGTGTCAGCAGCGCCGGACAGCTTACCGGGGAGCTGTTTTTT.